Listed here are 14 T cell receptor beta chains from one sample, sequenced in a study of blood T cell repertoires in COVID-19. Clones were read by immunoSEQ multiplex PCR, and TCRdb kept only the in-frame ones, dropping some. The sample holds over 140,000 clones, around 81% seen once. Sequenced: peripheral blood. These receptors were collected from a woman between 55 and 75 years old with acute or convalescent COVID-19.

The CDR3, as DNA: TGTGCCAGCAGTACAGGGGTGCTGCCCTACAATGAGCAGTTCTTC. Translating it yields CASSTGVLPYNEQFF. V is TRBV2 and J is TRBJ2-1; 7 bases are shared with TRBD1. Germline V gives CDR1 SNHLY, CDR2 FYNNEI. The CDR3 covers 15 residues. With V trimmed by 5 bases and J by 2 bases, 6 bases remained unmatched.

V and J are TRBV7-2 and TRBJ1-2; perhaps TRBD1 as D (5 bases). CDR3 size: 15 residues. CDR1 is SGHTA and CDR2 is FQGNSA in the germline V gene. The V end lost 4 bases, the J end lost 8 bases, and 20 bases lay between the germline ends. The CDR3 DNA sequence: TGTGCCAGCAGCTCTCGGGGGACGCCTGTCTGGGGCTACACCTTC. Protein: CASSSRGTPVWGYTF.

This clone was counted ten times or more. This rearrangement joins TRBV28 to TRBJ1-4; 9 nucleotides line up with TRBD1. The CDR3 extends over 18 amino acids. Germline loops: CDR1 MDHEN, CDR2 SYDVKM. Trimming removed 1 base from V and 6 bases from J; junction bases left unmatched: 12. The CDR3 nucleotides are TGTGCCAGCAGTTTATTTGCAACCACAGGGGGCGGGGATGAAAAACTGTTTTTT. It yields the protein CASSLFATTGGGDEKLFF.

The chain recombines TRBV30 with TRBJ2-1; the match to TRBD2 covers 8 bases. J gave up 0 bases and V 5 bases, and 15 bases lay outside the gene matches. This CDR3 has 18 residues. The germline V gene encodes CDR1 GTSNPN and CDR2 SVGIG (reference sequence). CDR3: CAWGVSSGLESSYNEQFF. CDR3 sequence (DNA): TGTGCCTGGGGAGTGTCTAGCGGGCTGGAAAGCTCCTACAATGAGCAGTTCTTC.

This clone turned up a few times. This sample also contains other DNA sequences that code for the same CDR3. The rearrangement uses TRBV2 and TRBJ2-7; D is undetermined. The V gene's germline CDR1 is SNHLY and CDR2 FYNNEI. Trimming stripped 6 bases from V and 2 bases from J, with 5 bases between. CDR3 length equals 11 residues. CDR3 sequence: CASSPTYEQYF. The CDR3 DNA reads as TGTGCCAGCAGCCCTACCTACGAGCAGTACTTC.

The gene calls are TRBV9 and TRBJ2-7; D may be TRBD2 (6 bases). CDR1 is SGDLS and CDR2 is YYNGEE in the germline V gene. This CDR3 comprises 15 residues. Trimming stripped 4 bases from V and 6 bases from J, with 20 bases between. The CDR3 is CASSPFGGKGREQYF. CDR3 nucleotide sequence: TGTGCCAGCAGCCCCTTCGGCGGGAAGGGACGCGAGCAGTACTTC.

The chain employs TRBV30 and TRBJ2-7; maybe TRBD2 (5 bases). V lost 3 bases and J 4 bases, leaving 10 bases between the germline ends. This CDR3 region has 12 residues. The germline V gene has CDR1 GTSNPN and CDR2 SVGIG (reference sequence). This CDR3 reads CAWRREGYEQYF. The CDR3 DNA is TGTGCCTGGAGGAGGGAAGGGTACGAGCAGTACTTC.

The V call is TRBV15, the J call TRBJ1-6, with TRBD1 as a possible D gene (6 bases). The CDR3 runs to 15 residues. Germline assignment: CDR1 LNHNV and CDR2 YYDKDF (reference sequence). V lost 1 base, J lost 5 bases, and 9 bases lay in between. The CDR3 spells CATSRATGNNSPLHF. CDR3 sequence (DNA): TGTGCCACCAGCAGAGCGACAGGCAATAATTCACCCCTCCACTTT. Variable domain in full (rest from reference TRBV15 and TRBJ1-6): DAMVIQNPRYQVTQFGKPVTLSCSQTLNHNVMYWYQQKSSQAPKLLFHYYDKDFNNEADTPDNFQSRRPNTSFCFLDIRSPGLGDTAMYLCATSRATGNNSPLHFGNGTRLTVT.

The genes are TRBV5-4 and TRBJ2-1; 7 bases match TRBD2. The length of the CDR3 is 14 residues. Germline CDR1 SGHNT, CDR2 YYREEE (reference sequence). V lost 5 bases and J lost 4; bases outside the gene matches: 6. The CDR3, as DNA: TGTGCCAGCAGTGACCAGCGGGGTTACAATGAGCAGTTCTTC. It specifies CASSDQRGYNEQFF.

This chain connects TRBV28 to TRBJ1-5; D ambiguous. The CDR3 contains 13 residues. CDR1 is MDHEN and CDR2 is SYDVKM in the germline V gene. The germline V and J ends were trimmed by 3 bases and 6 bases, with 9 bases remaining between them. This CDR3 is CASSFMPGQPQHF. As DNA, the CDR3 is TGTGCCAGCAGTTTTATGCCGGGTCAGCCCCAGCATTTT.

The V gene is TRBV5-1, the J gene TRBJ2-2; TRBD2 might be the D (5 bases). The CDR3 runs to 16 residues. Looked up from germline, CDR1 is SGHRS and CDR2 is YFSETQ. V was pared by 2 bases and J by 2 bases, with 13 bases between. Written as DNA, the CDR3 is TGCGCCAGCAGCTTAGATCCAGCGGTAAACACCGGGGAGCTGTTTTTT. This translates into CASSLDPAVNTGELFF. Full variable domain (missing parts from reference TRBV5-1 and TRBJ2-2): KAGVTQTPRYLIKTRGQQVTLSCSPISGHRSVSWYQQTPGQGLQFLFEYFSETQRNKGNFPGRFSGRQFSNSRSEMNVSTLELGDSALYLCASSLDPAVNTGELFFGEGSRLTVL.

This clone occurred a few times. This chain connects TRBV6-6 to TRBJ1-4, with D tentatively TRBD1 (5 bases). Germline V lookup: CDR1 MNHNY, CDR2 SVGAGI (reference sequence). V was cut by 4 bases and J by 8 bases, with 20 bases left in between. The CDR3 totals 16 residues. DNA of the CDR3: TGTGCCAGCAGTTCTTCCTGGGGAGGGGCGTTGGAAAAACTGTTTTTT. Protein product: CASSSSWGGALEKLFF.

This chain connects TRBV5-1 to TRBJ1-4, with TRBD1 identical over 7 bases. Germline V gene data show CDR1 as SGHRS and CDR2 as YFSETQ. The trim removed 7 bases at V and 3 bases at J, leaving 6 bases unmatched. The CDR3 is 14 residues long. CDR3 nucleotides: TGCGCCAGCCGACAGGGTCTGGCTAATGAAAAACTGTTTTTT. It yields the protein CASRQGLANEKLFF.

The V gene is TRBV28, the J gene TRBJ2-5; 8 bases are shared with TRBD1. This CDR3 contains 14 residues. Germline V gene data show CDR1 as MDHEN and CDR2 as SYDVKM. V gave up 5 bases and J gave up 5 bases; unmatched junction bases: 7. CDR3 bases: TGTGCCAGCAGTGTGGACAGGGTGGGGGAGACCCAGTACTTC. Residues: CASSVDRVGETQYF.